This T cell receptor beta chain emerged from a study of OX40 agonist ivuxolimab in advanced cancers. Produced via immunoSEQ multiplex PCR; TCRdb's table is partial and in-frame only. The data show about 57,000 clones, over 75% seen once. Trimming stripped 0 bases from V and 5 bases from J, with 1 base between. This CDR3 has 11 residues. CDR1 is SGHRS, CDR2 YFSETQ, per germline. The sequenced sample was CD4+ or CD8+ T cells sorted from blood, obtained in a trial of the OX40 agonist ivuxolimab. This clonotype was obtained from an adult with an advanced solid tumor such as melanoma, head and neck, liver or kidney cancer. This sequence joins TRBV5-1 and TRBJ2-3; no clear D gene. The CDR3 DNA is TGCGCCAGCAGCTTGGAAGATACGCAGTATTTT. This sequence encodes CASSLEDTQYF.